The present T cell receptor beta chain was sequenced within a study of blood T cell repertoires in COVID-19. Study-level information: Sites in the United States, Italy and Spain provided acute and convalescent COVID-19 samples. PBMCs, B-cell-depleted T cells, or T cells were the source of the cDNA or gDNA that made up the material.

Study processing details: Nucleated cell number was recorded as an estimate derived from reference gene primer amplification. TCRdb keeps only in-frame clones here, not all; method: immunoSEQ multiplex PCR. The V and J calls and clone size come from that table; D and trimming were worked out from the DNA. The table shows 55,000 to 80,000 clones, with around 80% occurring only once. CDR1 is MNHEY, CDR2 SVGAGI, per germline. This CDR3 has 15 residues. Trimming took off 6 bases at V and 2 bases at J, with 15 bases between the two ends. The rearrangement uses TRBV6-5 and TRBJ2-3, with a possible D match to TRBD2 (7 bases). The specimen sequenced was peripheral blood. This sequence originates from a human donor in a cohort sampled during active COVID-19. This CDR3 is CASRGTAGATDTQYF. The CDR3 nucleotides read TGTGCCAGCAGAGGTACGGCGGGGGCCACAGATACGCAGTATTTT.